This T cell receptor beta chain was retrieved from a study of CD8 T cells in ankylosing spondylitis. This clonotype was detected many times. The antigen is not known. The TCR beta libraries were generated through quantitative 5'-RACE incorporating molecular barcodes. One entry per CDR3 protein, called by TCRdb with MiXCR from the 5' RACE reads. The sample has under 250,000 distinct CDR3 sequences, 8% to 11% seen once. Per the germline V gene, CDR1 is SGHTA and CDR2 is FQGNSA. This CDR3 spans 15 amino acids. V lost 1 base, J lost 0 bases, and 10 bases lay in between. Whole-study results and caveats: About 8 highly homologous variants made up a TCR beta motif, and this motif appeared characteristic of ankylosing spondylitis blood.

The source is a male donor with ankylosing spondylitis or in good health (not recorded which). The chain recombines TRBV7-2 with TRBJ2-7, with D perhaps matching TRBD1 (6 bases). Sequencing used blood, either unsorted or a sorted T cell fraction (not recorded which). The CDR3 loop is CASSLVDRSSYEQYF. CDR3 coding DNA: TGTGCCAGCAGCTTAGTCGACAGGAGCTCCTACGAGCAGTACTTC.